This T cell receptor (beta chain) is drawn from a study of OX40 agonist ivuxolimab in advanced cancers. General observations from the study: Some patients who did not respond also had low normalized T-cell clonal expansion.

The CDR3 spans 15 residues. Between the trimmed V and J ends, which lost 1 base and 2 bases, there was a span of 10 bases. Germline lookup yields CDR1 SGHNT and CDR2 YENEEA. TCRdb keeps only in-frame clones here, not all; method: immunoSEQ multiplex PCR. The sample lists fewer than 30,000 clones; around 90% were seen once. As regards this clone: Antigen: not known.

The receptor was derived from an adult with an advanced solid tumor such as melanoma, head and neck, liver or kidney cancer. This chain joins TRBV11-3 and TRBJ2-3; no reliable D call. Material: CD4+ or CD8+ T cells sorted from blood, obtained in a trial of the OX40 agonist ivuxolimab. CDR3 nucleotides: TGTGCCAGCAGCTTAGGTGGCCGCAACACAGATACGCAGTATTTT. Its translation is CASSLGGRNTDTQYF.